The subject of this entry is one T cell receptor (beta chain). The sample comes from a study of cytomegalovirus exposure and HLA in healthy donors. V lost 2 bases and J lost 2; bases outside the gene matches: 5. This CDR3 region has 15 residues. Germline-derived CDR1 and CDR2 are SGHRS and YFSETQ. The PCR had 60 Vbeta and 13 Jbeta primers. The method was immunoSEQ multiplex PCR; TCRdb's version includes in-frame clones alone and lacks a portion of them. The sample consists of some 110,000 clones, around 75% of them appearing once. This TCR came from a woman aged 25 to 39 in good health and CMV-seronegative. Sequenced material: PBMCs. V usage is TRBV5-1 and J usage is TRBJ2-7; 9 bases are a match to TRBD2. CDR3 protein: CASSFLAGAPYEQYF. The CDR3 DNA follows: TGCGCCAGCAGCTTCTTAGCGGGAGCCCCCTACGAGCAGTACTTC. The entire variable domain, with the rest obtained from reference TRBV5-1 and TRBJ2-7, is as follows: KAGVTQTPRYLIKTRGQQVTLSCSPISGHRSVSWYQQTPGQGLQFLFEYFSETQRNKGNFPGRFSGRQFSNSRSEMNVSTLELGDSALYLCASSFLAGAPYEQYFGPGTRLTVT.